One and the same sample provided the 24 T cell receptor beta chains below, sequenced in a study of CD8+ T cells in alopecia areata (dated 2018 in TCRdb). Reading the label with the study, this specimen's time point is: baseline before oral tofacitinib. Receptor libraries were prepared by the immunoSEQ multiplex PCR assay. To provide template for TCR sequencing, every sample had RNA extracted and reverse transcribed into cDNA. The table comes from immuneACCESS by way of TCRdb, which keeps in-frame sequences with V and J called. Part of the clones is missing from these tables; in studies checked, under half for an unresolved V gene and the rest for unknown reasons. The sample contains approximately 66,000 clones, about three fifths of them found a single time. Roughly a sixth of the sample is held by the ten biggest clonotypes. This sample comprised CD8+ T cells sorted from blood, obtained at week 0. Receptors originate from a human donor with alopecia areata.

The gene calls are TRBV5-1 and TRBJ2-1; 10 bases line up with TRBD2. The J segment lost 7 bases and the V segment lost 1 base, leaving 11 bases of the junction unmatched. The CDR3 sequence is 17 residues long. Germline CDR1 reads SGHRS; CDR2 reads YFSETQ. CDR3 sequence (DNA): TGCGCCAGCAGCTTGACGACGGGACTAGCGTTTTTGAATGAGCAGTTCTTC. This sequence encodes CASSLTTGLAFLNEQFF.

There are a few counts of this clone. The chain uses TRBV5-8 and TRBJ1-1; the D is unclear. The CDR3 length is 14 residues. V was clipped by 7 bases and J by 7 bases, with 20 bases between them. In germline, CDR1 is SGHTS, CDR2 YDEGEE. The CDR3 reads CASGFGSGHSEAFF. As DNA, the CDR3 is TGTGCCAGCGGATTTGGCTCCGGGCACAGTGAAGCTTTCTTT.

The chain uses TRBV29-1 and TRBJ2-3, with 7 positions matching TRBD2. The CDR3 consists of 14 residues. CDR1 is SQVTM and CDR2 is ANQGSEA in the germline V gene. The junction had 8 bases not matched to a gene; V was cut back by 4 bases and J by 4 bases. The CDR3 region is CSVGAGTRSDTQYF. The CDR3 bases are TGCAGCGTTGGAGCGGGAACGCGTTCAGATACGCAGTATTTT.

This clone has a count of ten or more. J is TRBJ1-2 and V is TRBV5-1; D is uncertain. The CDR3 consists of 12 residues. V dropped 0 bases and J dropped 7 bases, with 7 bases sitting between them. CDR1 and CDR2 from the germline V gene are SGHRS and YFSETQ. Here the CDR3 reads CASSLAGFGYTF. The DNA for the CDR3 is TGCGCCAGCAGCTTGGCTGGGTTTGGCTACACCTTC.

The CDR3 loop is CASSAGQGVSQPQHF. DNA for the CDR3: TGTGCCAGCAGCGCCGGACAGGGGGTGAGTCAGCCCCAGCATTTT. The J gene is TRBJ1-5, the V gene TRBV9; 10 bases are a match to TRBD1. In germline, CDR1 is SGDLS, CDR2 YYNGEE. The CDR3 runs to 15 residues. The J segment lost 6 bases and the V segment lost 3 bases, leaving 6 bases of the junction unmatched.

This chain connects TRBV19 to TRBJ1-2, with 7 bases fitting TRBD1. The CDR3 has 14 amino acids. Per germline, CDR1 LNHDA and CDR2 SQIVND (reference sequence). Trimming removed 5 bases from V and 4 bases from J; junction bases left unmatched: 7. In DNA form, the CDR3 reads TGTGCCAGTAGTGTACAGGGGAACCTCTATGGCTACACCTTC. Encoded protein: CASSVQGNLYGYTF.

The chain recombines TRBV4-3 with TRBJ2-1, with D perhaps matching TRBD2 (6 bases). Germline V gene data show CDR1 as LGHNA and CDR2 as YSLEER. V was shortened by 4 bases and J by 4 bases, with 14 bases between the two germline ends. This CDR3 is built from 15 residues. DNA for the CDR3: TGCGCCAGCAGCCCAATCCAGCGGGTATACAATGAGCAGTTCTTC. It is translated as CASSPIQRVYNEQFF.

The chain employs TRBV29-1 and TRBJ2-3; 9 bases align to TRBD1. The CDR3 covers 15 residues. Looked up from germline, CDR1 is SQVTM and CDR2 is ANQGSEA. Trimming cost V 4 bases and J 0 bases; bases outside gene matches: 5. The CDR3 loop is CSVVVGTGSTDTQYF. The CDR3 DNA sequence: TGCAGCGTTGTGGTCGGGACAGGGAGCACAGATACGCAGTATTTT.

This chain connects TRBV9 to TRBJ2-3, with a tentative D call TRBD1 (6 bases). Germline loops: CDR1 SGDLS, CDR2 YYNGEE. The V end lost 0 bases, the J end lost 2 bases, and 10 bases lay between the germline ends. The CDR3 spans 15 residues. The CDR3 coding sequence is TGTGCCAGCAGCGTAGAACAGGGTCACACAGATACGCAGTATTTT. Residues: CASSVEQGHTDTQYF.

A few counts support this clone. The rearrangement links TRBV27 to TRBJ2-7; 7 bases line up with TRBD1. The germline V gene has CDR1 MNHEY and CDR2 SMNVEV (reference sequence). CDR3 size: 13 residues. The J segment lost 5 bases and the V segment lost 3 bases, leaving 4 bases of the junction unmatched. CDR3: CASSLTGTHEQYF. In DNA, the CDR3 is TGTGCCAGCAGTTTGACAGGGACCCACGAGCAGTACTTC.

The chain combines TRBV4-3 with TRBJ2-1; 14 bases align to TRBD2. The CDR3 has 17 residues. Trimming took 3 bases from V and 7 from J; bases not matched to a gene: 8. The V gene's germline CDR1 is LGHNA and CDR2 YSLEER. The CDR3 DNA reads as TGCGCCAGCAGCCAGAGACTAGCGGGGGGGCCTGGGAATGAGCAGTTCTTC. Residues: CASSQRLAGGPGNEQFF.

In DNA form, the CDR3 reads TGCGCCAGCAGCCAAGACAGGGGGCCTATCTACGAGCAGTACTTC. The encoded protein is CASSQDRGPIYEQYF. The V and J genes are TRBV4-3 and TRBJ2-7, with 8 bases fitting TRBD1. Per the germline V gene, CDR1 is LGHNA and CDR2 is YSLEER. Losses at the gene ends were 0 bases for V and 3 bases for J; bases not matched to a gene: 4. This CDR3 is 15 amino acids long.

The V gene is TRBV5-1, the J gene TRBJ1-5, with 7 bases identical to TRBD1. Unmatched junction bases numbered 10, after V lost 3 bases and J lost 10 bases. CDR1 SGHRS and CDR2 YFSETQ come from the germline V gene. The CDR3 is made up of 14 amino acids. The DNA of the CDR3 is TGCGCCAGCAGCTCGGGACAGTCGAATGAACCCCAGCATTTT. It is translated as CASSSGQSNEPQHF.

This rearrangement joins TRBV29-1 to TRBJ2-7; TRBD1 aligns across 8 bases. The germline V gene has CDR1 SQVTM and CDR2 ANQGSEA. The CDR3 has 14 residues. V was clipped by 7 bases and J by 1 base; unmatched bases: 9. CDR3 bases: TGCAGCGCCTTCGGACAGGGATCGTCCTACGAGCAGTACTTC. This sequence encodes CSAFGQGSSYEQYF.

The chain joins TRBV13 to TRBJ1-2, with a possible D match to TRBD1 (5 bases). This CDR3 has 13 residues. Germline CDR1 reads PRHDT; CDR2 reads FYEKMQ (reference sequence). V dropped 3 bases and J dropped 7 bases, with 12 bases sitting between them. CDR3 nucleotides: TGTGCCAGCAGCTTGGGGAGGGGATCTGGCTACACCTTC. Its translation is CASSLGRGSGYTF.

The chain's CDR3 is CASSPGTDPYEQYF. The CDR3 DNA follows: TGTGCCAGCAGTCCTGGGACAGACCCCTACGAGCAGTACTTC. The chain couples TRBV27 to TRBJ2-7, with TRBD1 matching over 7 bases. This CDR3 comprises 14 residues. J gave up 2 bases and V 5 bases, and 6 bases lay outside the gene matches. In germline, CDR1 is MNHEY, CDR2 SMNVEV (reference sequence).

The rearrangement uses TRBV5-4 and TRBJ2-3; no definite D call. Germline V gene lookup returns CDR1 SGHNT and CDR2 YYREEE (reference sequence). The CDR3 has 15 amino acids. Trimming removed 4 bases at V and 1 base at J, with 13 bases between. CDR3 residues: CASSPVPGRTDTQYF. DNA for the CDR3: TGTGCCAGCAGCCCCGTACCCGGGCGCACAGATACGCAGTATTTT.

The chain links TRBV2 to TRBJ1-1, with 11 bases identical to TRBD1. This CDR3 has 16 residues. The germline gives CDR1 SNHLY, CDR2 FYNNEI. V was clipped by 6 bases and J by 2 bases; unmatched bases: 8. CDR3 amino acids: CASSLGGTGGNTEAFF. CDR3 DNA: TGTGCCAGCAGCCTCGGTGGGACAGGGGGAAACACTGAAGCTTTCTTT.

The J gene is TRBJ1-2, the V gene TRBV27, with TRBD1 matching 10 bases. V was clipped by 0 bases and J by 3 bases; unmatched bases: 1. Per the germline V gene, CDR1 is MNHEY and CDR2 is SMNVEV (reference sequence). The CDR3 is 15 amino acids. CDR3 in amino acids: CASSLSGTGDYGYTF. CDR3 DNA: TGTGCCAGCAGTTTATCAGGGACAGGGGACTATGGCTACACCTTC.

The chain recombines TRBV5-1 with TRBJ2-7, with a possible D match to TRBD1 (6 bases). The CDR3 runs 14 residues. The ends were cut back, 3 bases at V and 5 bases at J, with 15 bases in the middle. Germline V lookup: CDR1 SGHRS, CDR2 YFSETQ. CDR3 nucleotides: TGCGCCAGCAGCTGGGGCCAGGGGATCCACGAGCAGTACTTC. This translates into CASSWGQGIHEQYF.

The chain employs TRBV9 and TRBJ2-5, with D perhaps matching TRBD1 or TRBD2 (6 bases each). Germline-derived CDR1 and CDR2 are SGDLS and YYNGEE. The germline V and J ends were trimmed by 4 bases and 1 base, with 17 bases remaining between them. The CDR3 runs to 16 residues. The CDR3 spells CASSPPRGGRQETQYF. CDR3 DNA sequence: TGTGCCAGCAGCCCTCCGAGAGGGGGGCGCCAAGAGACCCAGTACTTC.

The DNA for the CDR3 is TGCGCCAGCAGCTTGGTACAGGGGGAGAATGGCTACACCTTC. Translation: CASSLVQGENGYTF. V is TRBV5-1 and J is TRBJ1-2; 8 nucleotides line up with TRBD1. There are 14 residues in the CDR3. Germline CDR1 and CDR2: SGHRS and YFSETQ. With 0 bases clipped from V and 6 bases from J, the junction kept 4 bases outside the gene matches.

This chain connects TRBV5-1 to TRBJ2-7; 9 bases line up with TRBD1. This CDR3 region has 15 residues. Germline V lookup: CDR1 SGHRS, CDR2 YFSETQ. The V and J ends lost 5 bases and 5 bases, in that order; junction bases with no gene match: 11. CDR3 sequence: CASRDWEQGANEQYF. The CDR3 DNA is TGCGCCAGCAGGGATTGGGAACAGGGGGCGAACGAGCAGTACTTC. The full variable domain, with the rest looked up from reference TRBV5-1 and TRBJ2-7, is KAGVTQTPRYLIKTRGQQVTLSCSPISGHRSVSWYQQTPGQGLQFLFEYFSETQRNKGNFPGRFSGRQFSNSRSEMNVSTLELGDSALYLCASRDWEQGANEQYFGPGTRLTVT.

A single count supports this clone. The V call is TRBV9, the J call TRBJ2-5; weak D call: TRBD2 (6 bases). The CDR3 runs 16 residues. Trimming removed 0 bases from V and 0 bases from J, with 12 bases in between. The germline gives CDR1 SGDLS, CDR2 YYNGEE. CDR3 bases: TGTGCCAGCAGCGTAGCGCGGGGTTCGTACCAAGAGACCCAGTACTTC. Protein: CASSVARGSYQETQYF.